These 5 T cell receptor beta chains share one sample of origin, sequenced in a study of cytomegalovirus exposure and HLA in healthy donors. The PCR ran on 60 Vbeta and 13 Jbeta primers. Data came from immunoSEQ multiplex PCR; TCRdb stores just in-frame clones and leaves some out. Here the sample spans about 92,000 clones, around 70% being singletons. The sample comprised PBMCs. Receptors originate from a man between 45 and 60 years old in good health and CMV-seronegative.

The chain recombines TRBV5-1 with TRBJ1-2; D is undetermined. The V gene lost 0 bases and the J gene lost 2 bases, with 11 bases spanning the gap. The germline gives CDR1 SGHRS, CDR2 YFSETQ. The length of the CDR3 is 15 residues. Here the CDR3 reads CASSLVAGTNYGYTF. Here the CDR3 DNA reads TGCGCCAGCAGCTTGGTAGCGGGCACCAACTATGGCTACACCTTC.

The V and J genes are TRBV30 and TRBJ1-2; D not resolved. Trimming left V 3 bases short and J 4 bases short, with 15 bases between. The CDR3 is 14 amino acids. The germline V gene encodes CDR1 GTSNPN and CDR2 SVGIG (reference sequence). The CDR3 protein is CAWSRTSRIYGYTF. In nucleotides, the CDR3 is TGTGCCTGGAGCAGGACTTCCCGGATCTATGGCTACACCTTC.

In its sample, this clone was seen a few times. The chain has TRBV7-2 and TRBJ2-7; a weak D match, TRBD2 (5 bases). V was clipped by 5 bases and J by 0 bases, with 14 bases between them. The CDR3 is made up of 15 amino acids. The germline CDR1 and CDR2 sequences are SGHTA and FQGNSA. The CDR3 DNA follows: TGTGCCAGCAGCCCCATGCCGGGGAGCTCCTACGAGCAGTACGTC. Amino acids: CASSPMPGSSYEQYV.

This clone was observed a few times. V and J are TRBV27 and TRBJ2-3, with 8 positions matching TRBD2. The germline V gene encodes CDR1 MNHEY and CDR2 SMNVEV (reference sequence). This CDR3 contains 14 residues. Trimming cost V 5 bases and J 6 bases; bases outside gene matches: 7. CDR3 amino acids: CASSATGGRDTQYF. The CDR3 region has the DNA TGTGCCAGCAGTGCTACGGGGGGGCGGGATACGCAGTATTTT.

The gene calls are TRBV5-1 and TRBJ2-7; D might be TRBD2 (6 bases). CDR3 length: 15 residues. The germline CDR1 and CDR2 sequences are SGHRS and YFSETQ. With 3 bases removed from V and 4 bases from J, the gap between germline ends came to 17 bases. CDR3 region: CASSSGGAFEYEQYV. In nucleotides, the CDR3 is TGCGCCAGCAGCTCCGGCGGGGCGTTTGAGTACGAGCAGTACGTC.